This T cell receptor beta chain was documented in a study of OX40 agonist ivuxolimab in advanced cancers. Study-wide results and caveats: At 0.1 to 3.0 mg/kg, CD4+ and CD8+ blood T cells expanded clonally by week 6.

On this clone: The target antigen is unknown.

Patients were excluded for autoimmune disease history or systemic immunosuppression. The method was immunoSEQ multiplex PCR; TCRdb's version includes in-frame clones alone and lacks a portion of them. The repertoire consists of roughly 23,000 clones, with 77% occurring once and the leading ten covering about 17%. The ends lost 0 bases at V and 4 bases at J; junction bases unmatched: 8. There are 16 residues in the CDR3. Looked up from germline, CDR1 is SGHNT and CDR2 is YYREEE (reference sequence). The sequencing here drew on CD4+ or CD8+ T cells sorted from blood, taken in a trial of the OX40 agonist ivuxolimab. This chain links TRBV5-4 with TRBJ2-7, with 9 bases aligning to TRBD2. The source is an adult with an advanced solid tumor such as melanoma, head and neck, liver or kidney cancer. Written as DNA, the CDR3 is TGTGCCAGCAGCTTGGCCTGGGCTAGCGGGGAGTACGAGCAGTACTTC. Translated, it gives CASSLAWASGEYEQYF.